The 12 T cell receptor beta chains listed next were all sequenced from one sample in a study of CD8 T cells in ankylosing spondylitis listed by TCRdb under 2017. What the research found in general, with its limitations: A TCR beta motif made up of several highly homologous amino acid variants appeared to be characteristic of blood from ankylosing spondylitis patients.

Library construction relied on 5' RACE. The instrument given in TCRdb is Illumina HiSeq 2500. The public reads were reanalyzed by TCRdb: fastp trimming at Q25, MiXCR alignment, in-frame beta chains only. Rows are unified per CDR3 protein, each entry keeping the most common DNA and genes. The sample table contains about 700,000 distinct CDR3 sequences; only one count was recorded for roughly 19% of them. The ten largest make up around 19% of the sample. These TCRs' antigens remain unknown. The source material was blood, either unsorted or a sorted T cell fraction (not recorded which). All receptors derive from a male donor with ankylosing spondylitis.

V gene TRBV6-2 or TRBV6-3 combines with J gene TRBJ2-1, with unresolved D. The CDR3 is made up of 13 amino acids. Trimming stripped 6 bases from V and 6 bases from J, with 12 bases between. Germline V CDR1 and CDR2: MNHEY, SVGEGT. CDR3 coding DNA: TGTGCCAGCAGAGAGTCGACAAGCAATGAGCAGTTCTTC. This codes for CASRESTSNEQFF.

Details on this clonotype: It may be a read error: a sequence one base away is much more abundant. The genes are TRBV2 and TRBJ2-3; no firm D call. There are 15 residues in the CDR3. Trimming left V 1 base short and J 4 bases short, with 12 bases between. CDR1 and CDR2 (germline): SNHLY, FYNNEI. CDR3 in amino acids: CASSEGGIRSDTQYF. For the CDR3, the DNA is TGTGCCAGCAGTGAAGGGGGTATCCGGTCAGATACGCAGTATTTT.

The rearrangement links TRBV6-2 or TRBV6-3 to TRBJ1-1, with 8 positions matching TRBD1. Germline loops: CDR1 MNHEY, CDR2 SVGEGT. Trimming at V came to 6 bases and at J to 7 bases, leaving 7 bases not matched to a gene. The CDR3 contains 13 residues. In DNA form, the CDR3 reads TGTGCCAGCAGCTACGGACAGGGAGTTGAAGCTTTCTTT. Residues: CASSYGQGVEAFF.

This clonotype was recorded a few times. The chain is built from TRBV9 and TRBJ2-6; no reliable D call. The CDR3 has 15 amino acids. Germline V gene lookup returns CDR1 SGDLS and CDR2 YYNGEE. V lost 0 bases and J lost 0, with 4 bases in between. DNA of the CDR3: TGTGCCAGCAGCGTAGTCCGCTCTGGGGCCAACGTCCTGACTTTC. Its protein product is CASSVVRSGANVLTF.

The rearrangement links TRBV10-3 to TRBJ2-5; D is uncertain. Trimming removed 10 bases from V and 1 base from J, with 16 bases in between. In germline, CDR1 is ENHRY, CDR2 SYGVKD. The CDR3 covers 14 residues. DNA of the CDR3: TGTGCCACCAATGTTGGCGGTTCCCAAGAGACCCAGTACTTC. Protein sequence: CATNVGGSQETQYF.

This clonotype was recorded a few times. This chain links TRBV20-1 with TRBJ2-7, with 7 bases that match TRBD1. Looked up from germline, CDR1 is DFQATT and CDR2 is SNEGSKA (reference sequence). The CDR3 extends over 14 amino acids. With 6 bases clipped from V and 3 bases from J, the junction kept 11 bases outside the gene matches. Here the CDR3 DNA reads TGCAGTGCCCCCGGGACAGACAAAAACTACGAGCAGTACTTC. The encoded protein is CSAPGTDKNYEQYF.

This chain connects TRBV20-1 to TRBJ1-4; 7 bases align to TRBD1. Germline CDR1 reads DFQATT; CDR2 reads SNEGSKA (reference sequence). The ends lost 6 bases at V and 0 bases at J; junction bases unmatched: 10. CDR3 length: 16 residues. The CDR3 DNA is TGCAGTGCAATTACGGGACAGACTGCAACTAATGAAAAACTGTTTTTT. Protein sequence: CSAITGQTATNEKLFF.

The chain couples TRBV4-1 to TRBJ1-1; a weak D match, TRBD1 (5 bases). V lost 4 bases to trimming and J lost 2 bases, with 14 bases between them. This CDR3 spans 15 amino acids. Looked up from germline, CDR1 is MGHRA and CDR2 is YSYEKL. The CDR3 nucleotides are TGCGCCAGCAGCCCCAAGGCCCAGGGTAACACTGAAGCTTTCTTT. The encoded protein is CASSPKAQGNTEAFF.

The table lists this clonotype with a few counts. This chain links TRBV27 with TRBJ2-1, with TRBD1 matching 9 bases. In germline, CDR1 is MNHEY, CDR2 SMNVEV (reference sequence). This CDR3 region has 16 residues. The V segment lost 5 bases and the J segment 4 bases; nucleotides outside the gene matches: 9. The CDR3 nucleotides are TGTGCCAGCAGTCCCCTCTCGGGACAGGGTTACAATGAGCAGTTCTTC. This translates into CASSPLSGQGYNEQFF.

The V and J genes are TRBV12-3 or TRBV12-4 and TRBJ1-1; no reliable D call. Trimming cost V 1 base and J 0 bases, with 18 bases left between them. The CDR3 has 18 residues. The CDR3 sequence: CASSLEVGVFRLNTEAFF. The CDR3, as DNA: TGTGCCAGCAGTTTAGAGGTCGGGGTGTTTCGTTTGAACACTGAAGCTTTCTTT.

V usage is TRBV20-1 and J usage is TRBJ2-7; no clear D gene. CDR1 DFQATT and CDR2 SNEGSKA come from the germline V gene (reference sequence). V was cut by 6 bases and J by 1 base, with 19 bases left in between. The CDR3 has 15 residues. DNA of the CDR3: TGCAGTGCCCCCAGAGCTCGGGCCGGTTCCTACGAGCAGTACTTC. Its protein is CSAPRARAGSYEQYF.

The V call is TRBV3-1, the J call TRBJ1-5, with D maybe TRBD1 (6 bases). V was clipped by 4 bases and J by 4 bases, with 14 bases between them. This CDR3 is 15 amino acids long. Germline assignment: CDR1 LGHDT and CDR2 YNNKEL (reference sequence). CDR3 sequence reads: CASSPNDRNNQPQHF. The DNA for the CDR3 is TGTGCCAGCAGCCCGAACGACAGGAATAATCAGCCCCAGCATTTT.